Only a few counts were recorded for the clone carrying this TCR beta chain. Germline-derived CDR1 and CDR2 are SGHTA and FQGNSA. This CDR3 is 17 amino acids long. V was clipped by 0 bases and J by 7 bases, with 16 bases between them. The entry originates in a study of patients and donors after allogeneic stem cell transplantation. TCRdb re-called the RT-PCR reads through MiXCR, storing one row per CDR3 protein. The sample includes approximately 150,000 distinct CDR3 sequences, 24% of them seen just once. The sample was blood, either unsorted or a sorted T cell fraction (not recorded which). The chain joins TRBV7-2 to TRBJ1-6; D perhaps matches TRBD1 (5 bases). This TCR came from a human donor who was either an allogeneic HSCT recipient or a stem cell or donor lymphocyte infusion donor (not recorded which). It is not recorded whose cells these are; they may come from a transplant donor. The CDR3: CASSLAIGTQANSPLHF. The CDR3 DNA reads as TGTGCCAGCAGCTTAGCAATTGGGACGCAAGCCAATTCACCCCTCCACTTT.